Each of the 24 T cell receptor beta chains below was sequenced from the same sample in a study of blood T cell repertoires in COVID-19. The method was immunoSEQ multiplex PCR; TCRdb's version includes in-frame clones alone and lacks a portion of them. Here the sample spans roughly 50,000 clones, around nine tenths being singletons. Input material: peripheral blood. These receptor sequences come from a man in his sixties or seventies with acute or convalescent COVID-19.

This clone has just one count. This chain links TRBV18 with TRBJ1-2; D is unresolved. The length of the CDR3 is 17 residues. Germline V gene sequence: CDR1 KGHSH, CDR2 LQKENI. V lost 3 bases, J lost 8 bases, and 25 bases lay in between. CDR3 residues: CASSPREGPSRVFGYTF. The CDR3 coding sequence is TGTGCCAGCTCACCCCGGGAAGGCCCCTCGCGGGTTTTCGGCTACACCTTC.

The chain uses TRBV7-2 and TRBJ2-1, with 8 bases matching TRBD2. The germline V gene encodes CDR1 SGHTA and CDR2 FQGNSA. The CDR3 contains 16 residues. The V and J ends lost 2 bases and 7 bases, in that order; junction bases with no gene match: 10. CDR3 bases: TGTGCCAGCAGCTTAACGTATCGGGGGGGCGGGAATGAGCAGTTCTTC. Translated: CASSLTYRGGGNEQFF.

V usage is TRBV20-1 and J usage is TRBJ2-7; TRBD1 agrees at 7 bases. The germline V gene encodes CDR1 DFQATT and CDR2 SNEGSKA (reference sequence). Trimming cost V 3 bases and J 5 bases; bases outside gene matches: 13. This CDR3 contains 15 residues. Here the CDR3 reads CSASVLEGAPDEQYF. In nucleotides, the CDR3 is TGCAGTGCTAGTGTCCTAGAGGGGGCCCCCGACGAGCAGTACTTC.

This clone appeared once. V usage is TRBV19 and J usage is TRBJ1-6; 7 positions agree with TRBD1. Germline V gene lookup returns CDR1 LNHDA and CDR2 SQIVND (reference sequence). The CDR3 length is 14 residues. J was trimmed by 5 bases and V by 4 bases; bases with no gene match: 2. The CDR3 sequence is CASSKTGDNSPLHF. CDR3 nucleotide sequence: TGTGCCAGTAGTAAAACAGGGGATAATTCACCCCTCCACTTT.

The gene calls are TRBV2 and TRBJ1-3; D is perhaps TRBD1 (5 bases). V shed 5 bases and J shed 0 bases, with 8 bases lying between them. Germline values: CDR1 SNHLY, CDR2 FYNNEI. The length of the CDR3 is 14 residues. The CDR3 DNA reads TGTGCCAGCAGTTCCAGGGTCTCTGGAAACACCATATATTTT. Translation: CASSSRVSGNTIYF.

J is TRBJ2-1 and V is TRBV18; no reliable D call. This CDR3 spans 16 amino acids. The ends were cut back, 2 bases at V and 4 bases at J, with 15 bases in the middle. Looked up from germline, CDR1 is KGHSH and CDR2 is LQKENI. As DNA, the CDR3 is TGTGCCAGCTCACCAATTCCGGGTGATGGGTACAATGAGCAGTTCTTC. It translates to CASSPIPGDGYNEQFF.

This chain uses TRBV30 with TRBJ1-4; D is unclear. V was trimmed by 4 bases and J by 10 bases, leaving 22 bases between them. Germline V CDR1 and CDR2: GTSNPN, SVGIG (reference sequence). This CDR3 is built from 15 residues. In DNA, the CDR3 is TGTGCCTGGAACAGAAACCGGGTTAAAGGAGGAAAACTGTTTTTT. Protein product: CAWNRNRVKGGKLFF.

This clone was found a few times. The rearrangement uses TRBV18 and TRBJ1-2; 8 nucleotides line up with TRBD1. From germline, CDR1 is KGHSH and CDR2 LQKENI. V was clipped by 2 bases and J by 7 bases; unmatched bases: 6. The CDR3 runs to 14 residues. DNA of the CDR3: TGTGCCAGCTCACCAAAACAGGGGGGAACTGGCTACACCTTC. Translated: CASSPKQGGTGYTF.

The J gene is TRBJ1-2, the V gene TRBV2, with a possible D match to TRBD1 (5 bases). Germline CDR1 reads SNHLY; CDR2 reads FYNNEI. V dropped 1 base and J dropped 4 bases, with 10 bases sitting between them. The CDR3 consists of 14 residues. The CDR3 region is CASSEGAGSYGYTF. CDR3 in DNA: TGTGCCAGCAGTGAAGGGGCAGGGTCCTATGGCTACACCTTC.

The V call is TRBV9, the J call TRBJ2-7; 9 nucleotides line up with TRBD1. This CDR3 has 14 amino acids. Germline V gives CDR1 SGDLS, CDR2 YYNGEE. Germline trimming cut 5 bases from V and 4 bases from J; bases unmatched to any gene: 7. CDR3 in DNA: TGTGCCAGCAGTCTTAAGGGACAGGGATACGAGCAGTACTTC. It specifies CASSLKGQGYEQYF.

The chain has TRBV29-1 and TRBJ1-2, with TRBD1 matching 9 bases. The germline V gene has CDR1 SQVTM and CDR2 ANQGSEA. With V trimmed by 4 bases and J by 8 bases, 14 bases remained unmatched. The CDR3 length is 15 residues. CDR3 nucleotides: TGCAGCGTTGGGAGGGGACAGGGATCCCCGGGGGGCTACACCTTC. This codes for CSVGRGQGSPGGYTF.

V gene TRBV4-1 combines with J gene TRBJ2-7; weak D call: TRBD1 (6 bases). The CDR3 spans 14 residues. Germline values: CDR1 MGHRA, CDR2 YSYEKL. V lost 1 base and J lost 3, with 10 bases in between. This CDR3 is CASSQVDRSYEQYF. The CDR3 DNA is TGCGCCAGCAGCCAAGTAGACAGGAGCTACGAGCAGTACTTC.

This clone appeared once. The V and J genes are TRBV7-3 and TRBJ2-1; TRBD2 matches 14 bases. Germline V gene lookup returns CDR1 SGHTA and CDR2 FQGTGA. The CDR3 extends over 19 amino acids. Losses at the gene ends were 0 bases for V and 9 bases for J; bases not matched to a gene: 13. The CDR3 is CASSLTPFATSGGAGEQFF. CDR3 DNA: TGTGCCAGCAGCTTAACCCCGTTCGCGACTAGCGGGGGGGCGGGTGAGCAGTTCTTC.

The chain joins TRBV7-6 to TRBJ2-3; 12 bases align to TRBD2. This CDR3 spans 18 amino acids. Germline loops: CDR1 SGHVS, CDR2 FNYEAQ. V lost 6 bases, J lost 0 bases, and 10 bases stayed unmatched. CDR3 nucleotide sequence: TGTGCCAGCAGTTCACTAGCGGGGGGCGCCTTTAGCACAGATACGCAGTATTTT. It yields the protein CASSSLAGGAFSTDTQYF.

This clone was seen more than once but under ten times. The rearrangement uses TRBV30 and TRBJ1-6; 8 positions match TRBD1. Germline V gene lookup returns CDR1 GTSNPN and CDR2 SVGIG (reference sequence). This CDR3 has 16 amino acids. With 0 bases clipped from V and 10 bases from J, the junction kept 11 bases outside the gene matches. CDR3 protein: CAWSVIRTGRTSPLHF. The CDR3 coding sequence is TGTGCCTGGAGTGTAATCAGGACAGGGAGGACCTCACCCCTCCACTTT.

The rearrangement uses TRBV11-2 and TRBJ1-4; D ambiguous. V gave up 1 base and J gave up 5 bases, with 8 bases separating them. In germline, CDR1 is SGHAT, CDR2 FQNNGV. The CDR3 has 14 amino acids. This CDR3 is CASSLGALNEKLFF. CDR3 nucleotides: TGTGCCAGCAGCTTAGGGGCCCTGAATGAAAAACTGTTTTTT.

V is TRBV7-8 and J is TRBJ1-2; D gene ambiguous. The V end lost 1 base, the J end lost 4 bases, and 10 bases lay between the germline ends. This CDR3 is 14 amino acids long. Germline V CDR1 and CDR2: SGHVS, FQNEAQ. The CDR3 is CASSLEPLPYGYTF. In DNA, the CDR3 is TGTGCCAGCAGCTTAGAGCCGCTCCCCTATGGCTACACCTTC. Full variable domain (remainder filled in from reference TRBV7-8 and TRBJ1-2): GAGVSQSPRYKVAKRGQDVALRCDPISGHVSLFWYQQALGQGPEFLTYFQNEAQLDKSGLPSDRFFAERPEGSVSTLKIQRTQQEDSAVYLCASSLEPLPYGYTFGSGTRLTVV.

This clone was counted a single time. V usage is TRBV7-2 and J usage is TRBJ2-3; 9 bases agree with TRBD2. V lost 1 base to trimming and J lost 4 bases; unmatched junction nucleotides: 3. This CDR3 has 15 amino acids. CDR1 and CDR2 from the germline V gene are SGHTA and FQGNSA. The CDR3 nucleotides read TGTGCCAGCAGCTTAGGCGGGGGGGCAGCAGATACGCAGTATTTT. Its protein product is CASSLGGGAADTQYF.

This chain joins TRBV7-2 and TRBJ2-1; D may be TRBD1 (6 bases). The V end lost 1 base, the J end lost 2 bases, and 12 bases lay between the germline ends. Germline V gives CDR1 SGHTA, CDR2 FQGNSA. The CDR3 has 16 residues. This CDR3 reads CASSLGQGQPYNEQFF. As DNA, the CDR3 is TGTGCCAGCAGCTTAGGCCAAGGACAGCCCTACAATGAGCAGTTCTTC.

The genes are TRBV6-6 and TRBJ2-2; a possible D gene is TRBD1 (6 bases). Germline V gives CDR1 MNHNY, CDR2 SVGAGI (reference sequence). Trimming removed 8 bases at V and 6 bases at J, with 13 bases between. The CDR3 sequence is 13 residues long. In nucleotides, the CDR3 is TGTGCCAGCCGGACAGTATCGGCCGGGGAGCTGTTTTTT. It translates to CASRTVSAGELFF.

The chain has TRBV12-3 or TRBV12-4 and TRBJ1-1, with D possibly TRBD1 on 6 matching bases. The V and J ends lost 6 bases and 9 bases respectively, with 17 bases between them. This CDR3 region has 13 residues. The CDR3, as DNA: TGTGCCAGCAGCCCGGGGGGGGCGTCAAAAGCTTTCTTT. Protein product: CASSPGGASKAFF.

The genes are TRBV2 and TRBJ2-3; TRBD2 matches 10 bases. The length of the CDR3 is 14 residues. Per germline, CDR1 SNHLY and CDR2 FYNNEI. The J segment lost 4 bases and the V segment lost 7 bases, leaving 5 bases of the junction unmatched. CDR3 nucleotides: TGTGCCAGCAACAGCGGGGGGGCGTCAGATACGCAGTATTTT. This codes for CASNSGGASDTQYF.

The chain carries TRBV2 and TRBJ2-5; 7 bases align to TRBD2. The CDR3 is made up of 16 amino acids. Germline V lookup: CDR1 SNHLY, CDR2 FYNNEI. With 7 bases clipped from V and 5 bases from J, the junction kept 16 bases outside the gene matches. In nucleotides, the CDR3 is TGTGCCAGCACCCTTCTCGGACACGGGGGAGGGGAGACCCAGTACTTC. Translating gives CASTLLGHGGGETQYF.

The V gene is TRBV18, the J gene TRBJ2-1; tentatively, D is TRBD2 (5 bases). This CDR3 is built from 12 residues. Germline V lookup: CDR1 KGHSH, CDR2 LQKENI. V was shortened by 1 base and J by 10 bases, with 8 bases between the two germline ends. CDR3 loop: CASSPLGEEQFF. CDR3 in DNA: TGTGCCAGCTCACCACTCGGGGAGGAGCAGTTCTTC.